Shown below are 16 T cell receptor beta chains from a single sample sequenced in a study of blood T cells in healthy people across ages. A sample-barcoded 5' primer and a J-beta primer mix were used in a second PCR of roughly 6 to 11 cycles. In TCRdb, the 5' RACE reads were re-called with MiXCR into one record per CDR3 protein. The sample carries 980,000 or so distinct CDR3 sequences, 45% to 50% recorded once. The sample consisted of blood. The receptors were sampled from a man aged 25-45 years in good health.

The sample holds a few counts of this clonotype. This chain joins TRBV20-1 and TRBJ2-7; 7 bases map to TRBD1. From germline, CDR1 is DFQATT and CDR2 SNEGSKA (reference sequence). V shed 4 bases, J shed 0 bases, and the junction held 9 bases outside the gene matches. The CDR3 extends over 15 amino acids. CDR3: CSATRTGASSYEQYF. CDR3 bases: TGCAGTGCTACGCGAACAGGGGCCAGCTCCTACGAGCAGTACTTC.

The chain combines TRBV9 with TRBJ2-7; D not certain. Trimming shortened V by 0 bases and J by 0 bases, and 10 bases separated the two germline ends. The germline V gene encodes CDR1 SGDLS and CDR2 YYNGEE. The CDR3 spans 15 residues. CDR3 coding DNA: TGTGCCAGCAGCGTAGGTAACATACGCTCCTACGAGCAGTACTTC. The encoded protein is CASSVGNIRSYEQYF.

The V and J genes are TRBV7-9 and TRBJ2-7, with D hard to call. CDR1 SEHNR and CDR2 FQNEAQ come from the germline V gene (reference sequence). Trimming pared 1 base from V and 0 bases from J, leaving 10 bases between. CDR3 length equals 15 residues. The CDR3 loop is CASSLEAVSSYEQYF. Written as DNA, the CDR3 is TGTGCCAGCAGCTTAGAGGCGGTTTCCTCCTACGAGCAGTACTTC. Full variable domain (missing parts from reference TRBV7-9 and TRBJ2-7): DTGVSQNPRHKITKRGQNVTFRCDPISEHNRLYWYRQTLGQGPEFLTYFQNEAQLEKSRLLSDRFSAERPKGSFSTLEIQRTEQGDSAMYLCASSLEAVSSYEQYFGPGTRLTVT.

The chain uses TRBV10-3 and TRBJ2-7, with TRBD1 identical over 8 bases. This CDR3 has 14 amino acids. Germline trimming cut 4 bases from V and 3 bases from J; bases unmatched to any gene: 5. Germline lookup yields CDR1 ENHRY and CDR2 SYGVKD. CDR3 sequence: CAISAGQGNYEQYF. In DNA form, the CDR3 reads TGTGCCATCAGTGCCGGACAGGGTAACTACGAGCAGTACTTC.

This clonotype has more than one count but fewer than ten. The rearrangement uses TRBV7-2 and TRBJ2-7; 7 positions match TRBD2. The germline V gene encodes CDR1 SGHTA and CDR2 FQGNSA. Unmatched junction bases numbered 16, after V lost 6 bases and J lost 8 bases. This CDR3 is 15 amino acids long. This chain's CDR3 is CASRAPGTAGGKQYF. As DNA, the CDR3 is TGTGCCAGCAGAGCACCCGGGACGGCCGGGGGGAAGCAGTACTTC.

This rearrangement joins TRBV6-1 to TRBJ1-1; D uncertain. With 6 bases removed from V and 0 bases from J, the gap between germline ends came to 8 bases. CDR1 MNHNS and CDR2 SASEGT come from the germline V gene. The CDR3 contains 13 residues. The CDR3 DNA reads TGTGCCAGCAGAACATACTTGAACACTGAAGCTTTCTTT. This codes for CASRTYLNTEAFF.

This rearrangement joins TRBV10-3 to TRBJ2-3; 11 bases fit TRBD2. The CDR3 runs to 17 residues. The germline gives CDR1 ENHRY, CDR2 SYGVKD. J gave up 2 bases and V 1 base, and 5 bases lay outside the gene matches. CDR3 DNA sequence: TGTGCCATCAGTGAGTTTAGGACTAGCGGGTCCACAGATACGCAGTATTTT. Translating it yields CAISEFRTSGSTDTQYF.

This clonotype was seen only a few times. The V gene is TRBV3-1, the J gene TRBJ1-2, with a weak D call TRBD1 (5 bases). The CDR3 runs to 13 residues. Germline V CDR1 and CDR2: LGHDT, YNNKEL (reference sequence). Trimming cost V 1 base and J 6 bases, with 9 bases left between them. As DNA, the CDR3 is TGTGCCAGCAGCCAAGTATTGGGGCATGGCTACACCTTC. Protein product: CASSQVLGHGYTF.

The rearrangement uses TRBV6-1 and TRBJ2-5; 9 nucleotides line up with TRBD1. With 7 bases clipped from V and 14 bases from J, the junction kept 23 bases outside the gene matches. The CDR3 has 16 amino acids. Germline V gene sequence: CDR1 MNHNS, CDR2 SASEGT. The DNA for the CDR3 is TGTGCCAGCAAAAACCCCGGGACAGGGATGCCCTACGAGCATTACTTC. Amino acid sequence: CASKNPGTGMPYEHYF.

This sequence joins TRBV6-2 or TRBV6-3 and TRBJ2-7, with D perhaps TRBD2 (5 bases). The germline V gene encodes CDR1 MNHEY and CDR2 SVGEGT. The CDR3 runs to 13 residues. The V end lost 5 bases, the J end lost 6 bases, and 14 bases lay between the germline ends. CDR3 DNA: TGTGCCAGCAGTGCCACCGGGGTTCTCGAGCAGTACTTC. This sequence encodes CASSATGVLEQYF.

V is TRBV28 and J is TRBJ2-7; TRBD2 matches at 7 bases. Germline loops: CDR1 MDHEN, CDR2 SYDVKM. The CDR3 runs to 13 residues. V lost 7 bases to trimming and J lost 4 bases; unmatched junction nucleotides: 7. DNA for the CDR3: TGTGCCAGCACCCCCGTCGGGGGGTACGAGCAGTACTTC. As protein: CASTPVGGYEQYF. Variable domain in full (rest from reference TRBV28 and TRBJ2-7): DVKVTQSSRYLVKRTGEKVFLECVQDMDHENMFWYRQDPGLGLRLIYFSYDVKMKEKGDIPEGYSVSREKKERFSLILESASTNQTSMYLCASTPVGGYEQYFGPGTRLTVT.

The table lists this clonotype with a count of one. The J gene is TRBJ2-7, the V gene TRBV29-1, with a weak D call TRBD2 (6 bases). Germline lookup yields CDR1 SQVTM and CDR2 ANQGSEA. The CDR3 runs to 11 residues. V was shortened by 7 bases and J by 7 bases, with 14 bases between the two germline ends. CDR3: CSAGVNNEQYF. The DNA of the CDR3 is TGCAGCGCGGGAGTTAACAATGAGCAGTACTTC.

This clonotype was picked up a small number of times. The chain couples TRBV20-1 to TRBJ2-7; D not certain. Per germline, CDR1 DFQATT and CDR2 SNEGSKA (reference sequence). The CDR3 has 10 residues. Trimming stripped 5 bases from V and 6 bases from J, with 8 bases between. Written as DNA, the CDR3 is TGCAGTGCTTCAGACGGCGAGCAGTACTTC. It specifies CSASDGEQYF.

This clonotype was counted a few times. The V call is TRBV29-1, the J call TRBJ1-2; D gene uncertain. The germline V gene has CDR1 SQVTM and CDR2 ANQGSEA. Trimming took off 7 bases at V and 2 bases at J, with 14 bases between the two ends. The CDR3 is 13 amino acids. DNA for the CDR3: TGCAGCGCCATTTTGGGTGACAACTATGGCTACACCTTC. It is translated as CSAILGDNYGYTF.

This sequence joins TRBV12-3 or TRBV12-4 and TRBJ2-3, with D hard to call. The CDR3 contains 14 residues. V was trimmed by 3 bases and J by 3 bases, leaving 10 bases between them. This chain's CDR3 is CASSFWVGTDTQYF. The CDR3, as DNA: TGTGCCAGCAGTTTTTGGGTCGGGACAGATACGCAGTATTTT.

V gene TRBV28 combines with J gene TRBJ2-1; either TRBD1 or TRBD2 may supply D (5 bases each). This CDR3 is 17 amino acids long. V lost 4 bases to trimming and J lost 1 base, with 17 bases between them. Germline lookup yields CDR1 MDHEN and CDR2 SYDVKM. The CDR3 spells CASSSRTYQRSYNEQFF. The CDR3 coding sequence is TGTGCCAGCAGTTCCCGGACATATCAGCGGTCCTACAATGAGCAGTTCTTC.